This TCR beta chain is drawn from a study of blood T cell repertoires in COVID-19. In the study overall: The United States, Italy and Spain provided the acute and convalescent COVID-19 samples. The analysed material was cDNA or gDNA that came from T cells, B-cell-depleted T cells, or PBMCs.

As originally analysed: Quantification of nucleated cells was approximated via reference gene primer amplification. Clones were read by immunoSEQ multiplex PCR, and TCRdb kept only the in-frame ones, dropping some. V, J and clone size are those of that table, while D and trimming were read from the DNA. Of hundreds of thousands of clones listed, around 88% are singletons. This clone was observed a handful of times. Trimming removed 2 bases from V and 0 bases from J; junction bases left unmatched: 5. The CDR3 extends over 16 amino acids. CDR1 and CDR2 from the germline V gene are LGHDT and YNNKEL (reference sequence). Patients from Seattle were sampled longitudinally, starting during active infection.

Sample: peripheral blood. The receptor comes from a woman in her twenties or thirties with COVID-19, enrolled during active disease. The chain combines TRBV3-1 (or the pseudogene TRBV3-2) with TRBJ2-3, with 7 bases that match TRBD1. The CDR3 spells CASSQPNRGSTDTQYF. For the CDR3, the DNA is TGTGCCAGCAGCCAACCTAACAGGGGTAGCACAGATACGCAGTATTTT.